This T cell receptor beta chain stems from a study of T cell repertoires in cytomegalovirus infection. Background on the study: CMV epitopes in the study were HLA-C-restricted (recently identified) and HLA-B-restricted (well studied). Public TCR beta signatures provided an indication of both CMV infection and a matching HLA type.

This clonotype came up once. Antigen: not known. Via MiXCR, TCRdb re-called the reads, giving one row per CDR3 protein. The sample holds approximately 990,000 distinct CDR3 sequences, roughly 30% seen once. Per the germline V gene, CDR1 is MNHEY and CDR2 is SMNVEV (reference sequence). The CDR3 has 14 residues. The V end lost 7 bases, the J end lost 3 bases, and 13 bases lay between the germline ends. The J gene is TRBJ1-5, the V gene TRBV27, with a weak D call TRBD1 (5 bases). This TCR derives from a human donor in good health (CMV status not recorded). Some clones in this sample may be carry-over from other donors' samples. The sample here was cultured CD8+ T cells from PBMCs, taken from culture after CMV antigen stimulation. This CDR3 is CASKTGQFNQPQHF. CDR3 nucleotide sequence: TGTGCCAGCAAGACGGGGCAGTTCAATCAGCCCCAGCATTTT.